This T cell receptor beta chain was identified in a study of cytomegalovirus exposure and HLA in healthy donors. The PCR employed 60 Vbeta primers together with 13 Jbeta primers. The method was immunoSEQ multiplex PCR; TCRdb's version includes in-frame clones alone and lacks a portion of them. The repertoire has approximately 160,000 clones, roughly 70% of them found once; the top ten carry approximately 3.1%. Comments on this clone: Its antigen is unidentified.

There are 16 residues in the CDR3. Germline V gives CDR1 SGHRS, CDR2 YFSETQ. J was trimmed by 3 bases and V by 0 bases; bases with no gene match: 6. Regarding the study as a whole: In an earlier analysis, productive rearrangement rates for most beta V segments clustered near 90% or 30%. Analysis was performed later, and it showed HLA-associated TCR beta chains to be more clonally expanded than equally common others. An assumption of roughly uniform sequencing depth across donors underlay the presence/absence analyses.

The sequence came from a woman aged 50 to 65 in good health and CMV-seropositive. The sequenced sample was PBMCs. This chain links TRBV5-1 with TRBJ2-5; TRBD1 aligns across 9 bases. DNA for the CDR3: TGCGCCAGCAGCTTGGGGATCCGGGACAGGGAAGAGACCCAGTACTTC. Its protein is CASSLGIRDREETQYF. Using reference TRBV5-1 and TRBJ2-5 for the parts outside the CDR3, the full variable domain is KAGVTQTPRYLIKTRGQQVTLSCSPISGHRSVSWYQQTPGQGLQFLFEYFSETQRNKGNFPGRFSGRQFSNSRSEMNVSTLELGDSALYLCASSLGIRDREETQYFGPGTRLLVL.